This T cell receptor (beta chain) was sequenced during a study of shared clonotypes between healthy human individuals. Regarding this clone: Its antigen is as yet unknown.

Study results and limitations: Donor clonotype sharing was expected to depend on sequencing depth.

Germline V CDR1 and CDR2: MDHEN, SYDVKM. This CDR3 has 15 residues. Trimming took 3 bases from V and 2 from J; bases not matched to a gene: 7. Profiled with immunoSEQ multiplex PCR; TCRdb holds only in-frame clones, not every one. The profile shows roughly 490,000 clones, around 80% of them singletons. The TCR originated in a woman between 35 and 50 years old in good health. Some clones in this sample may be carry-over from other donors' samples. Sequencing was done on a sample of PBMCs. The J gene is TRBJ2-7, the V gene TRBV28; 7 bases are shared with TRBD2. DNA for the CDR3: TGTGCCAGCAGTTTCGAAACTAGCGCACCCTACGAGCAGTACTTC. This gives the protein CASSFETSAPYEQYF.